The 2 T cell receptor beta chains below were found in one sample sequenced in a study of T-cell memory formation after mild COVID-19. TCRdb re-analysed the 5' RACE reads in MiXCR, keeping a single row per CDR3 protein. The table shows 450,000 to 650,000 distinct CDR3 sequences, with approximately 21% occurring only once. The sequenced material came from PBMCs or a T cell subset sorted from them (not recorded which). The receptors derive from an adult woman who had mild COVID-19 (a few samples of this study predate the infection). Cell type and time point are not known.

This rearrangement joins TRBV7-2 to TRBJ2-7, with D tentatively TRBD1 or TRBD2 (6 bases each). Trimming stripped 1 base from V and 2 bases from J, with 15 bases between. CDR1 SGHTA and CDR2 FQGNSA come from the germline V gene. The CDR3 covers 16 residues. Written as DNA, the CDR3 is TGTGCCAGCAGCTTAGAGGCGGGACAACTACCCTACGAGCAGTACTTC. Translating gives CASSLEAGQLPYEQYF.

This clonotype was counted between two and nine times. The chain couples TRBV27 to TRBJ2-7; 7 positions agree with TRBD1. The CDR3 covers 14 residues. Germline-derived CDR1 and CDR2 are MNHEY and SMNVEV (reference sequence). V lost 10 bases, J lost 3 bases, and 12 bases stayed unmatched. The CDR3 region has the DNA TGTGCCAACGCCCCCGGGACAGATAACTACGAGCAGTACTTC. It codes for CANAPGTDNYEQYF.